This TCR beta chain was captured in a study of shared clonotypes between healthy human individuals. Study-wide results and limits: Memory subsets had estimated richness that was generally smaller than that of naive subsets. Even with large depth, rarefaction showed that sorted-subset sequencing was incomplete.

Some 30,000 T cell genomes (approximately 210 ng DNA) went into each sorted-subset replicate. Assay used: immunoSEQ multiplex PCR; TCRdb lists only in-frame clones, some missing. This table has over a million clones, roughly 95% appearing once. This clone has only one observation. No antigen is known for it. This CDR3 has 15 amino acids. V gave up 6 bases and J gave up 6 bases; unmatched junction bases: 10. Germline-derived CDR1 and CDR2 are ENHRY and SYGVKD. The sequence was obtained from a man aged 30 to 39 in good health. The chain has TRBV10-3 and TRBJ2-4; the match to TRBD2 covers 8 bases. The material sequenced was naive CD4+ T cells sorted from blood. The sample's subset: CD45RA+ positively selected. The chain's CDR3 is CAISPGRGAGNIQYF. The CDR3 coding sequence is TGTGCCATCAGCCCCGGGAGGGGGGCGGGAAACATTCAGTACTTC.